Presented here are 7 T cell receptor beta chains from one specimen sequenced in a study of T cells after somatic rescue of genetic block. Only in-frame clones appear in the TCRdb table, and some are missing; sequencing was by immunoSEQ multiplex PCR. Of more than 65,000 clones in the sample, roughly 88% are singletons; the top ten hold approximately 3%. Specimen: peripheral blood mononuclear cells (PBMCs). The origin of the receptors is a young man.

This clone was detected only once. The chain uses TRBV21-1 and TRBJ1-6; the D call of TRBD1 is as the table states it, not checked on the DNA. TRBV21-1 is listed as a pseudogene. CDR3 length: 16 residues. The CDR3 here is CASSKAPTGGYSPLHF. In nucleotides, the CDR3 is TGTGCCAGCAGCAAAGCTCCGACAGGGGGATATTCACCCCTCCACTTT.

V and J are TRBV2 and TRBJ1-6; 8 positions match TRBD1. The ends lost 7 bases at V and 7 bases at J; junction bases unmatched: 6. The CDR3 is made up of 14 amino acids. Germline V lookup: CDR1 SNHLY, CDR2 FYNNEI. The CDR3 DNA reads TGTGCCAGCAAGGGGACAGGCAGCAATTCACCCCTCCACTTT. This encodes CASKGTGSNSPLHF. The entire variable domain, with the rest obtained from reference TRBV2 and TRBJ1-6, is as follows: EPEVTQTPSHQVTQMGQEVILRCVPISNHLYFYWYRQILGQKVEFLVSFYNNEISEKSEIFDDQFSVERPDGSNFTLKIRSTKLEDSAMYFCASKGTGSNSPLHFGNGTRLTVT.

This chain links TRBV7-9 with TRBJ2-1, with a tentative D call TRBD2 (6 bases). Germline CDR1 SEHNR, CDR2 FQNEAQ (reference sequence). V shed 4 bases and J shed 5 bases, with 18 bases lying between them. The CDR3 has 16 amino acids. CDR3 nucleotide sequence: TGTGCCAGCAGCTCCGGGGGTAGCGGACCTCACAATGAGCAGTTCTTC. Residues: CASSSGGSGPHNEQFF.

The V and J genes are TRBV10-1 and TRBJ2-5; TRBD1 matches 10 bases. Germline V gene data show CDR1 as WNHNN and CDR2 as SYGVQD (reference sequence). Germline trimming cut 8 bases from V and 1 base from J; bases unmatched to any gene: 4. The CDR3 length is 14 residues. The CDR3 sequence: CASGQGGGQETQYF. The CDR3 nucleotides are TGCGCCAGCGGACAGGGGGGAGGCCAAGAGACCCAGTACTTC.

The V gene is TRBV10-3, the J gene TRBJ2-7; weak D call: TRBD2 (6 bases). The length of the CDR3 is 17 residues. Germline CDR1 reads ENHRY; CDR2 reads SYGVKD. The V and J ends lost 4 bases and 0 bases respectively, with 19 bases between them. CDR3 region: CAISAGSGHSSSYEQYF. CDR3 DNA: TGTGCCATCAGTGCGGGGAGCGGGCATTCCAGCTCCTACGAGCAGTACTTC.

The chain combines TRBV27 with TRBJ2-1; D call uncertain. The CDR3 runs to 14 residues. Germline CDR1 is MNHEY and CDR2 is SMNVEV (reference sequence). The germline V and J ends were trimmed by 2 bases and 4 bases, with 9 bases remaining between them. CDR3 amino acids: CASSLGSQYNEQFF. The CDR3 nucleotides read TGTGCCAGCAGTTTAGGTAGCCAATACAATGAGCAGTTCTTC.

The chain carries TRBV28 and TRBJ1-1; 7 bases match TRBD1. The V and J ends lost 3 bases and 3 bases, in that order; junction bases with no gene match: 4. The CDR3 spans 14 residues. Germline assignment: CDR1 MDHEN and CDR2 SYDVKM. The CDR3 DNA reads TGTGCCAGCAGTTTGAGGGACAGCTACACTGAAGCTTTCTTT. Protein product: CASSLRDSYTEAFF. The full variable domain, rest sourced from reference TRBV28 and TRBJ1-1, is DVKVTQSSRYLVKRTGEKVFLECVQDMDHENMFWYRQDPGLGLRLIYFSYDVKMKEKGDIPEGYSVSREKKERFSLILESASTNQTSMYLCASSLRDSYTEAFFGQGTRLTVV.